This TCR beta chain was sequenced for a study of control samples from healthy donors and cancer patients. Germline V gene lookup returns CDR1 SQVTM and CDR2 ANQGSEA. This CDR3 comprises 19 residues. V was pared by 1 base and J by 0 bases, with 22 bases between. TCRdb's copy holds only in-frame clones and misses some; the assay was immunoSEQ multiplex PCR. Seen here are 85,000 to 95,000 clones, 82% observed once, and the top ten hold over 7.5%. The sequenced material came from blood. The chain is built from TRBV29-1 and TRBJ2-1; maybe TRBD2 (5 bases). This sequence originates from a woman aged 60 to 75 in good health. This CDR3 reads CSVEALIRNRAGSYNEQFF. DNA for the CDR3: TGCAGCGTTGAAGCCCTTATAAGAAATAGGGCGGGCTCCTACAATGAGCAGTTCTTC.